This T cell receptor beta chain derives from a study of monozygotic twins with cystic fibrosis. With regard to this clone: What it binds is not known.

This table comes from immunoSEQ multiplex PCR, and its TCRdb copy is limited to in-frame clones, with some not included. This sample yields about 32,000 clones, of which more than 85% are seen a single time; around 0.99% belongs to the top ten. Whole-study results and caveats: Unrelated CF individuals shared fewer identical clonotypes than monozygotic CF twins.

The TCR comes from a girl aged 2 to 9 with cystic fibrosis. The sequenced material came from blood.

CDR3 protein: CAWGGQINSPLHF. The CDR3, as DNA: TGTGCCTGGGGGGGACAGATTAATTCACCCCTCCACTTT. This chain links TRBV30 with TRBJ1-6, with 7 bases that match TRBD1. V shed 5 bases, J shed 6 bases, and the junction held 4 bases outside the gene matches. Looked up from germline, CDR1 is GTSNPN and CDR2 is SVGIG (reference sequence). The CDR3 sequence is 13 residues long.